The next 16 T cell receptor beta chains were all read from a single sample in a study of blood T cell repertoires in COVID-19. TCRdb's copy holds only in-frame clones and misses some; the assay was immunoSEQ multiplex PCR. The sample lists 250,000 or so clones; about 73% were seen once. The source material was peripheral blood. The receptors here all came from a woman aged 80 or over with acute or convalescent COVID-19.

In the case of this clone: Additional DNA sequences in this sample encode the identical CDR3. The rearrangement joins TRBV2 to TRBJ2-2, with D possibly being TRBD1 (5 bases). The CDR3 loop spans 14 amino acids. Trimming left V 4 bases short and J 7 bases short, with 13 bases between. Germline V lookup: CDR1 SNHLY, CDR2 FYNNEI. As DNA, the CDR3 is TGTGCCAGCAGTGTAACAGGAGTGGGCGGGGAGCTGTTTTTT. Its translation: CASSVTGVGGELFF.

This chain joins TRBV5-1 and TRBJ2-1; TRBD2 is a possible D gene (5 bases). Germline lookup yields CDR1 SGHRS and CDR2 YFSETQ. Trimming shortened V by 0 bases and J by 4 bases, and 11 bases separated the two germline ends. The CDR3 is 15 amino acids. The CDR3 is CASSLESSWYNEQFF. The CDR3 DNA reads TGCGCCAGCAGCTTGGAGTCTAGCTGGTACAATGAGCAGTTCTTC.

V usage is TRBV7-9 and J usage is TRBJ2-2; 7 bases match TRBD1. The trim removed 6 bases at V and 6 bases at J, leaving 4 bases unmatched. The germline CDR1 and CDR2 sequences are SEHNR and FQNEAQ (reference sequence). This CDR3 contains 13 residues. The CDR3 region is CASSPTGAGELFF. For the CDR3, the DNA is TGTGCCAGCAGTCCCACAGGGGCCGGGGAGCTGTTTTTT. Supplemented by reference TRBV7-9 and TRBJ2-2, the full variable domain reads DTGVSQNPRHKITKRGQNVTFRCDPISEHNRLYWYRQTLGQGPEFLTYFQNEAQLEKSRLLSDRFSAERPKGSFSTLEIQRTEQGDSAMYLCASSPTGAGELFFGEGSRLTVL.

This CDR3 reads CASGLAGSTDTQYF. In DNA form, the CDR3 reads TGTGCCAGCGGTTTAGCGGGGAGCACAGATACGCAGTATTTT. The chain employs TRBV25-1 and TRBJ2-3, with 8 bases aligning to TRBD2. The ends lost 8 bases at V and 0 bases at J; junction bases unmatched: 4. The CDR3 totals 14 residues. The germline V gene encodes CDR1 MGHDK and CDR2 SYGVNS.

V is TRBV14 and J is TRBJ2-3; D not certain. The CDR3 sequence is 14 residues long. Germline-derived CDR1 and CDR2 are SGHDN and FVKESK. Trimming cost V 1 base and J 6 bases, with 11 bases left between them. The CDR3 loop reads CASSQAVVVDTQYF. The CDR3 DNA reads TGTGCCAGCAGCCAAGCTGTAGTCGTGGATACGCAGTATTTT.

The sample holds one count of this clone. The J gene is TRBJ1-3, the V gene TRBV28; D gene uncertain. Germline assignment: CDR1 MDHEN and CDR2 SYDVKM. The CDR3 extends over 14 amino acids. The ends were cut back, 7 bases at V and 7 bases at J, with 17 bases in the middle. CDR3 sequence reads: CASTLGGVKNTIYF. The CDR3 nucleotides read TGTGCCAGCACCCTCGGCGGGGTAAAGAACACCATATATTTT.

In this sample, this clone turned up a few times. The chain combines TRBV3-1 (or the pseudogene TRBV3-2) with TRBJ2-1; the match to TRBD2 covers 11 bases. Germline CDR1 reads LGHDT; CDR2 reads YNNKEL (reference sequence). This CDR3 is built from 19 residues. Unmatched junction bases numbered 8, after V lost 1 base and J lost 0 bases. The DNA of the CDR3 is TGTGCCAGCAGCCAAGGAGGACTAGCGGGCACCAGCTCCTACAATGAGCAGTTCTTC. This gives the protein CASSQGGLAGTSSYNEQFF.

The chain couples TRBV19 to TRBJ2-2; TRBD2 agrees at 10 bases. The CDR3 sequence is 16 residues long. CDR1 and CDR2 (germline): LNHDA, SQIVND (reference sequence). Trimming at V came to 3 bases and at J to 4 bases, leaving 5 bases not matched to a gene. Here the CDR3 reads CASSIRTSGATGELFF. CDR3 DNA sequence: TGTGCCAGTAGTATCCGGACTAGCGGAGCCACCGGGGAGCTGTTTTTT.

Only one count was recorded for this clone. The genes are TRBV2 and TRBJ1-2; possible D gene TRBD1, 6 bases. V dropped 10 bases and J dropped 0 bases, with 12 bases sitting between them. The CDR3 is 13 residues long. CDR1 is SNHLY and CDR2 is FYNNEI in the germline V gene. CDR3 nucleotide sequence: TGTGCCAATAACAGGGAAGCTAACTATGGCTACACCTTC. Its protein is CANNREANYGYTF.

The chain carries TRBV9 and TRBJ2-2; D is unresolved. The CDR3 runs 17 residues. With 0 bases removed from V and 2 bases from J, the gap between germline ends came to 14 bases. Germline V lookup: CDR1 SGDLS, CDR2 YYNGEE. As DNA, the CDR3 is TGTGCCAGCAGCGTAGGCCAGTGGTCCGCCAACACCGGGGAGCTGTTTTTT. Its translation is CASSVGQWSANTGELFF. The variable domain in full, completed from reference TRBV9 and TRBJ2-2, reads DSGVTQTPKHLITATGQRVTLRCSPRSGDLSVYWYQQSLDQGLQFLIQYYNGEERAKGNILERFSAQQFPDLHSELNLSSLELGDSALYFCASSVGQWSANTGELFFGEGSRLTVL.

This clone was observed once. The chain is built from TRBV14 and TRBJ1-2; TRBD1 matches at 7 bases. With V trimmed by 4 bases and J by 7 bases, 9 bases remained unmatched. CDR3 length equals 14 residues. Germline loops: CDR1 SGHDN, CDR2 FVKESK. The CDR3 nucleotides read TGTGCCAGCAGCCCGACGACAGGGCTCGGTGGCTACACCTTC. Protein product: CASSPTTGLGGYTF.

CDR3 region: CASSAFPGLAGKVTGELFF. CDR3 DNA sequence: TGTGCCAGCAGCGCCTTCCCGGGACTAGCGGGGAAGGTCACCGGGGAGCTGTTTTTT. The chain recombines TRBV9 with TRBJ2-2; 13 bases fit TRBD2. CDR3 length equals 19 residues. Looked up from germline, CDR1 is SGDLS and CDR2 is YYNGEE. J lost 4 bases, V lost 3 bases, and 12 bases had no gene match.

This chain connects TRBV2 to TRBJ2-1; 10 bases are shared with TRBD2. The CDR3 sequence is 14 residues long. Germline loops: CDR1 SNHLY, CDR2 FYNNEI. V trimming: 7 bases; J trimming: 6 bases; junction bases outside the gene matches: 6. The chain's CDR3 is CASKQASGGNEQFF. The CDR3 DNA sequence: TGTGCCAGCAAACAGGCTAGCGGGGGCAATGAGCAGTTCTTC.

The chain employs TRBV18 and TRBJ2-5; 9 nucleotides agree with TRBD2. Germline loops: CDR1 KGHSH, CDR2 LQKENI. CDR3 size: 14 residues. With V trimmed by 6 bases and J by 5 bases, 7 bases remained unmatched. In DNA form, the CDR3 reads TGTGCCAGCTCCGAAAATAGCGGGGGTGAGACCCAGTACTTC. Encoded protein: CASSENSGGETQYF.

This chain connects TRBV7-2 to TRBJ1-2; weak D call: TRBD1 (5 bases). The germline V and J ends were trimmed by 5 bases and 4 bases, with 5 bases remaining between them. CDR1 is SGHTA and CDR2 is FQGNSA in the germline V gene. This CDR3 comprises 11 residues. CDR3 sequence (DNA): TGTGCCAGCAGCCAGGGCTATGGCTACACCTTC. Protein: CASSQGYGYTF.

The chain has TRBV4-1 and TRBJ2-3; TRBD2 is a possible D gene (6 bases). The CDR3 totals 18 residues. Trimming removed 3 bases at V and 3 bases at J, with 22 bases between. CDR1 and CDR2 from the germline V gene are MGHRA and YSYEKL. CDR3 region: CASSQARHFWDSTDTQYF. The CDR3 nucleotides are TGCGCCAGCAGCCAGGCCCGACATTTTTGGGACTCAACAGATACGCAGTATTTT.